The count of the clone carrying this T cell receptor beta chain is one. The CDR3 totals 14 residues. Per germline, CDR1 LGHDT and CDR2 YNNKEL (reference sequence). J lost 5 bases, V lost 9 bases, and 10 bases had no gene match. This entry belongs to a study of blood T cell repertoires in COVID-19. As processed by the authors: By means of reference gene primer amplification, nucleated cell counts were estimated. TCRdb's table, derived via immunoSEQ multiplex PCR, lists solely in-frame clones and lacks some. The V and J calls and clone size come from that table; D and trimming were worked out from the DNA. The sample has approximately 200,000 clones; around 94% are singletons.

This sequence joins TRBV3-1 (or the pseudogene TRBV3-2) and TRBJ2-1; 7 bases are a match to TRBD2. Input material: peripheral blood. The clonotype comes from a man aged 30-40 years with COVID-19, enrolled during active disease. CDR3: CASLGAGYHNEQFF. As DNA, the CDR3 is TGTGCCAGTCTAGGAGCGGGGTATCACAATGAGCAGTTCTTC.